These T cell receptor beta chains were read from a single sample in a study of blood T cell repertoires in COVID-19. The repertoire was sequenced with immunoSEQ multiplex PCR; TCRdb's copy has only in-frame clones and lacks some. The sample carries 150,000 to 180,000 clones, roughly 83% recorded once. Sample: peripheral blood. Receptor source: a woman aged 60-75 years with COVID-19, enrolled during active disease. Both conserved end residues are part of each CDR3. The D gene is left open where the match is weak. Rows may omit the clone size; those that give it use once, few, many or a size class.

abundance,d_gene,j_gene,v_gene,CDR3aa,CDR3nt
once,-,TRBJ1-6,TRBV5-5,CASSLGRPNNSPLHF,TGTGCCAGCAGCTTGGGGCGGCCAAATAATTCACCCCTCCACTTT
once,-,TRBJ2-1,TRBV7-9,CASSLDRRGNEQFF,TGTGCCAGCAGCTTAGATCGAAGGGGCAATGAGCAGTTCTTC
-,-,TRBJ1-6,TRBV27,CASSSIGGSPLHF,TGTGCCAGCAGTTCAATCGGGGGTTCACCCCTCCACTTT
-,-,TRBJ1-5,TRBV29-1,CSVAVGSSNQPQHF,TGCAGCGTTGCTGTCGGGAGCAGCAATCAGCCCCAGCATTTT
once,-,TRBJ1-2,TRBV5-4,CASSSLKESGYTF,TGTGCCAGCAGCTCCCTAAAAGAGAGTGGCTACACCTTC
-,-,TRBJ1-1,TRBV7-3,CASSLEVNTEAFF,TGTGCCAGCAGCTTAGAGGTCAACACTGAAGCTTTCTTT
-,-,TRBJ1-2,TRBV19,CASSLGQNYGYTF,TGTGCCAGTAGTCTTGGACAGAACTATGGCTACACCTTC
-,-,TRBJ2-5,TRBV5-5,CASSIGQKETQYF,TGTGCCAGCAGCATAGGACAGAAGGAGACCCAGTACTTC
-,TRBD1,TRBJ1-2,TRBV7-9,CASSGEDRGSHGYTF,TGTGCCAGCAGCGGGGAGGACAGGGGCTCTCACGGCTACACCTTC
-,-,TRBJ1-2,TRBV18,CASSEEAPGYTF,TGTGCCAGCTCCGAGGAGGCGCCTGGCTACACCTTC
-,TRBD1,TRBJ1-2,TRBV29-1,CSVRQGANNYGYTF,TGCAGCGTACGACAGGGGGCAAATAACTATGGCTACACCTTC
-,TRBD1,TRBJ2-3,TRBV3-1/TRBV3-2,CASSLRTGGFRDTQYF,TGTGCCAGCAGCCTGCGGACAGGGGGATTTCGGGATACGCAGTATTTT
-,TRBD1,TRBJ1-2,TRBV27,CASSLSGTGPVGYTF,TGTGCCAGCAGTTTATCGGGGACAGGGCCGGTCGGCTACACCTTC
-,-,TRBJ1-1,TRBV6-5,CASRDLGTEAFF,TGTGCCAGCAGGGACTTGGGGACTGAAGCTTTCTTT
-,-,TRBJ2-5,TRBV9,CASSASQETQYF,TGTGCCAGCAGCGCGAGTCAAGAGACCCAGTACTTC
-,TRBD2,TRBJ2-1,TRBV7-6,CASSLDTAGGNEQFF,TGTGCCAGCAGCTTAGACACAGCGGGAGGCAATGAGCAGTTCTTC
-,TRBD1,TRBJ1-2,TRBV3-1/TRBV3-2,CASSRDRAHGYGYTF,TGTGCCAGCAGCCGGGACAGAGCCCATGGCTATGGCTACACCTTC
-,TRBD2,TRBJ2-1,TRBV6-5,CASRSAGGPSEQFF,TGTGCCAGCCGTTCCGCGGGAGGGCCTAGTGAGCAGTTCTTC
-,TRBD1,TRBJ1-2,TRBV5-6,CASSSQFFPGQGVEGYTF,TGTGCCAGCAGCTCACAATTCTTCCCGGGACAGGGAGTAGAGGGCTACACCTTC
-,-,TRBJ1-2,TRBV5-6,CASSLGRGRVGYTF,TGTGCCAGCAGCTTGGGGAGGGGCCGGGTTGGCTACACCTTC